This T cell receptor (beta chain) was found in a study of blood T cell repertoires in COVID-19. The overall study: Sources were T cells, B-cell-depleted T cells, or PBMCs; the material itself was cDNA or gDNA.

Germline V gene data show CDR1 as SGHRS and CDR2 as YFSETQ. V shed 1 base and J 2 bases; nucleotides not matched to a gene: 4. CDR3 length: 15 residues. As processed by the authors: Estimates of nucleated cell counts were drawn from the amplification of reference gene primers. TCRdb's table, derived via immunoSEQ multiplex PCR, lists solely in-frame clones and lacks some. That table supplies the V and J calls and clone size; D and trimming were determined from the DNA. The table includes about 160,000 clones, 70% to 90% detected once. The origin of this receptor is a woman between 45 and 65 years old who had recovered from COVID-19. Material: PBMCs or T cells enriched from blood (not recorded which). This chain links TRBV5-1 with TRBJ2-3; TRBD2 agrees at 7 bases. The CDR3 protein is CASSLRLADTDTQYF. The CDR3 DNA sequence: TGCGCCAGCAGCTTGCGGCTAGCGGACACAGATACGCAGTATTTT. Full variable domain (missing parts from reference TRBV5-1 and TRBJ2-3): KAGVTQTPRYLIKTRGQQVTLSCSPISGHRSVSWYQQTPGQGLQFLFEYFSETQRNKGNFPGRFSGRQFSNSRSEMNVSTLELGDSALYLCASSLRLADTDTQYFGPGTRLTVL.